This is a list of T cell receptor beta chains from one sample in a study of Ad26.COV2.S vaccination and SARS-CoV-2 variants. The assay was immunoSEQ multiplex PCR, and TCRdb's table has in-frame clones only and misses some. This table has over 300,000 clones, around 82% appearing once. The sample in question was peripheral blood, obtained in a trial of Ad26.COV2.S vaccine versus placebo. The receptors shown here come from a person aged 18-65 years who received the Ad26.COV2.S COVID-19 vaccine or a placebo. Both conserved end residues are part of each CDR3. The D gene is left open where the match is weak. Not every row has a clone size; where given, it reads once, few, many or a size class.

>TRBJ1-2|TRBV9|.|.
TGTGCCAGCAGCCCCCGTGCTAACTATGGCTACACCTTC
CASSPRANYGYTF
>TRBJ1-4|TRBV19|TRBD1|.
TGTGCCAGTAGTAGGGGGACAGGTCTCCCTAATGAAAAACTGTTTTTT
CASSRGTGLPNEKLFF
>TRBJ2-6|TRBV18|.|few
TGTGCCAGCTCACTTACCGACAGAAAAGGAGCTGGGGCCAACGTCCTGACTTTC
CASSLTDRKGAGANVLTF
>TRBJ2-7|TRBV5-1|.|.
TGCGCCAGCAGCTTGGTTGGGGAGGCTTACGAGCAGTACTTC
CASSLVGEAYEQYF
>TRBJ1-5|TRBV28|.|.
TGTGCCAGCAGCGCAAGTTCCTTTAGCAATCAGCCCCAGCATTTT
CASSASSFSNQPQHF
>TRBJ2-7|TRBV27|.|.
TGTGCCAGCAGAACCGGGGGCCACGAGCAGTACTTC
CASRTGGHEQYF
>TRBJ2-3|TRBV5-1|TRBD2|.
TGCGCCAGCAGCTTGGGGACTAGCGGAATCACAGATACGCAGTATTTT
CASSLGTSGITDTQYF
>TRBJ1-4|TRBV7-9|.|.
TGTGCCAGCAGCTTAGGGCTACCGGGCGGCGAAAAACTGTTTTTT
CASSLGLPGGEKLFF
>TRBJ2-3|TRBV15|.|once
TGTGCCACCAGCCTTATGGGGTGGTCAGATACGCAGTATTTT
CATSLMGWSDTQYF
>TRBJ2-2|TRBV3-1/TRBV3-2|.|many
TGTGCCAGCAGCCAAGAAGGGGAAAGATGGGACCGGGAGCTGTTTTTT
CASSQEGERWDRELFF
>TRBJ1-3|TRBV9|.|.
TGTGCCAGCAGCGTAGCTTTGGGGAACACCATATATTTT
CASSVALGNTIYF
>TRBJ2-1|TRBV6-5|TRBD1|.
TGTGCCAGCTTTTTCGACAGGGGGGATGAGCAGTTCTTC
CASFFDRGDEQFF
>TRBJ2-7|TRBV5-1|.|once
TGCGCCAGCAGCTTCAATCAGGGGGAGCAGTACTTC
CASSFNQGEQYF
>TRBJ2-3|TRBV7-3|.|.
TGTGCCAGCAGCCTCGGGACTCGCACAGATACGCAGTATTTT
CASSLGTRTDTQYF
>TRBJ1-5|TRBV19|.|.
TGTGCCAGTAGTATGGGGGCAGGGGTTCAGCCCCAGCATTTT
CASSMGAGVQPQHF
>TRBJ2-7|TRBV12-5|.|.
TGTGCTAGTGGTTTCACAGGAACCTACGAGCAGTACTTC
CASGFTGTYEQYF
>TRBJ1-2|TRBV2|.|.
TGTGCCAGCAGTCCCACAGGTATAATAGACCGAGGGATCTATGGCTACACCTTC
CASSPTGIIDRGIYGYTF
>TRBJ1-4|TRBV6-5|.|once
TGTGCCAGCAGTTACTCGAGGGCAGTGGCCAATGAAAAACTGTTTTTT
CASSYSRAVANEKLFF
>TRBJ2-3|TRBV5-1|.|.
TGCGCCAGCAGCTTTATCCCCACAGATACGCAGTATTTT
CASSFIPTDTQYF
>TRBJ2-5|TRBV7-9|.|.
TGTGCCAGCAGCCCGAAGAGTGGACTGAGACAAGAGACCCAGTACTTC
CASSPKSGLRQETQYF
>TRBJ1-4|TRBV19|TRBD1|few
TGTGCCAGCTCCCCGGGACAGACAACTAATGAAAAACTGTTTTTT
CASSPGQTTNEKLFF
>TRBJ1-2|TRBV18|.|.
TGTGCCAGCTCACCGGATGTCAGATTAAGCTACACCTTC
CASSPDVRLSYTF
>TRBJ2-5|TRBV7-2|TRBD2|.
TGTGCCAGCAGCTCGTGGGGAGCGGGGTCCCAAGAGACCCAGTACTTC
CASSSWGAGSQETQYF
>TRBJ1-5|TRBV9|TRBD1|once
TGTGCCAGCAACAGGGGAGATTGGGGACAGCCCCAGCATTTT
CASNRGDWGQPQHF
>TRBJ1-2|TRBV4-2|.|.
TGTGCCAGCAGCCAAGATCAAGGCCAGGGGAGTGGCTACACCTTC
CASSQDQGQGSGYTF
>TRBJ2-7|TRBV21-1|.|.
TGTGCCAGCACCTTCCAGGGGGACCAGGACTACGAGCAGTACTTC
CASTFQGDQDYEQYF
>TRBJ2-7|TRBV28|TRBD1|.
TGTGCCAGCAGCGGACAGGGGGAGGGCCACTACGAGCAGTACTTC
CASSGQGEGHYEQYF
>TRBJ1-2|TRBV10-3|.|.
TGTGCCATCAGTGAATCACAGGGAGACTACACCTTC
CAISESQGDYTF
>TRBJ2-7|TRBV2|.|.
TGTGCCTCAACCGGGACTTCGCACGAGCAGTACTTC
CASTGTSHEQYF
>TRBJ2-5|TRBV4-2|.|.
TGTGCCAGCAGCCAACAACAGGCTTCACAAGAGACCCAGTACTTC
CASSQQQASQETQYF
>TRBJ2-2|TRBV5-1|.|.
TGCGCCAGCAGCCAAGGACAGAACACCGGGGAGCTGTTTTTT
CASSQGQNTGELFF
>TRBJ2-3|TRBV7-3|TRBD2|.
TGTGCCAGCAGCAGGTTAGCGGGGGGACGATTCACAGATACGCAGTATTTT
CASSRLAGGRFTDTQYF
>TRBJ2-3|TRBV11-1|.|.
TGTGCCAGCAGCCCCCGGGATACGCAGTATTTT
CASSPRDTQYF
>TRBJ2-1|TRBV27|TRBD2|.
TGTGCCAGCAGTTTACGGGGGGTACTCTACAATGAGCAGTTCTTC
CASSLRGVLYNEQFF